What follows is one T cell receptor beta chain and its context. Its antigen has not been determined. The record has no base qualities; no much larger clone is one base away. TCRbeta CDR3 regions were sequenced with the immunoSEQ Assay. After extraction, genomic DNA underwent amplification by bias-controlled multiplex PCR, followed by high-throughput sequencing. Processing in the source paper ran as follows. Collapsing and filtering of sequences were performed to quantify the absolute abundance of each unique TCRbeta CDR3 region. T cell fraction was estimated by normalization of TCRbeta template counts to usable DNA, with usable DNA being measured through amplification of reference genes present in all nucleated cells. Repertoire TCRs were annotated as SARS-CoV-2-specific by exact matching of V gene, CDR3 amino acid sequence and J gene to a known reactive TCR set. The reference SARS-CoV-2 TCR set was obtained from MIRA and was filtered for enrichment in COVID-19-positive ImmuneCODE repertoires, whereby public or cross-reactive TCRs were removed. Drawing on the MIRA antigens, annotated TCRs were analysed further at the level of specific ORF or position within ORF. Depth was the summed frequency of annotated unique rearrangements, while breadth was defined as annotated unique rearrangements over total unique productive rearrangements. Two-sided Wilcoxon rank-sum tests were used to compare TCR breadth between groups. TCRdb stores this immuneACCESS table with in-frame sequences only. Part of the clones is absent; in the studies checked, under half of the shortfall reflects unresolved V genes, and no reason is known for the rest. From that table come the V and J calls and clone size; the DNA was used to work out D and trimming. The sample includes tens of thousands of clones, with about four fifths observed a single time. The ten largest clonotypes hold approximately 15% of the sample.

Explained via the paper, the time point label denotes: individuals recovered from natural SARS-CoV-2 infection. Inclusive of the bounding cysteine and phenylalanine, the CDR3 is 15 residues long. Left in the record is the CDR3 DNA by itself, 45 bases read in frame from the first base. For CDR1 and CDR2, the germline V gene lists KGHSH and LQKENI. V has 5 bases trimmed and J has 6 bases trimmed; junction bases matching no gene number 8. This specimen belongs to a study of Ad26.COV2.S vaccination and SARS-CoV-2 variants (dated by TCRdb to the early 2020s). Regarding the study in general: TCRbeta repertoire sequencing was used to assess the specificity and breadth of SARS-CoV-2-reactive T cell receptors after Ad26.COV2.S vaccination. A total of around 32 samples were included in the TCR-sequenced set, comprising some 20 Ad26.COV2.S vaccine recipients, 5 placebo recipients and 8 SARS-CoV-2 convalescent individuals.

What the research found in general, with its limitations: Spike-specific TCR breadth was higher in Ad26.COV2.S recipients than in placebo recipients (P = 0.0014). Substantial breadth of spike-specific CD8+ and CD4+ T cell responses was reported after vaccination. Comparable non-spike TCR breadth was observed between vaccine and placebo recipients, consistent with only spike being contained in the vaccine. The authors noted that total T cell responses may have been underestimated by the TCR breadth and depth analyses.

The sequence came from a human donor who had recovered from COVID-19. The V gene is TRBV18 and the J gene is TRBJ1-5, with 9 middle bases fitting TRBD1. The sequences come from peripheral blood, collected after recovery from COVID-19. The nucleotide sequence is given as TGTGCCAGCTCAGACCGGGACAGGGTTCTTCAGCCCCAGCATTTT. This codes for CASSDRDRVLQPQHF. With all but the CDR3 taken from the reference TRBV18 and TRBJ1-5 genes, the full variable domain is: NAGVMQNPRHLVRRRGQEARLRCSPMKGHSHVYWYRQLPEEGLKFMVYLQKENIIDESGMPKERFSAEFPKEGPSILRIQQVVRGDSAAYFCASSDRDRVLQPQHFGDGTRLSIL.